This entry features one T cell receptor beta chain sequence. Germline CDR1 reads LNHNV; CDR2 reads YYDKDF (reference sequence). Trimming took 3 bases from V and 0 from J; bases not matched to a gene: 9. The CDR3 loop spans 18 amino acids. These data come from a study of shared clonotypes between healthy human individuals. Study at large: The donor pool was made up of a couple of women and a few men aged 18 to 49.

TCRdb's table, derived via immunoSEQ multiplex PCR, lists solely in-frame clones and lacks some. There are fewer than 2.5 million clones in the sample; more than 85% occur only once, and around 0.4% lies in the top ten. V and J are TRBV15 and TRBJ2-3; 10 positions agree with TRBD2. This sequence originates from a man aged 18-30 years in good health. Some clones in this sample may be carry-over from other donors' samples. Sequencing input: naive CD4+ T cells from PBMCs. Subset noted: CD45RA+ positively selected. The CDR3 DNA follows: TGTGCCACCAGCAGGGGACTAGCGATGACCTCTAGCACAGATACGCAGTATTTT. It codes for CATSRGLAMTSSTDTQYF.